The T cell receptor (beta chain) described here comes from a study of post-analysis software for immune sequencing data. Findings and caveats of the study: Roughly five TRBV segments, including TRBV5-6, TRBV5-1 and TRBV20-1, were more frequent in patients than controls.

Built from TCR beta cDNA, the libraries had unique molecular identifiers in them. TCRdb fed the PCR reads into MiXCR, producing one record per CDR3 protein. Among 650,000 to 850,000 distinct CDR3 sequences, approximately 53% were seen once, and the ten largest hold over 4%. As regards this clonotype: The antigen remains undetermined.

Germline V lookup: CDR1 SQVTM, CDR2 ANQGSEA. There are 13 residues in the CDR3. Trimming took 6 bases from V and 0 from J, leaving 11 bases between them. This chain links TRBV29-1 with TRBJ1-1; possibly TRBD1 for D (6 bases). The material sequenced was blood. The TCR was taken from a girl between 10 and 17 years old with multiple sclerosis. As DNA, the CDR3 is TGCAGCGTCCAGGGGAGCCTGAACACTGAAGCTTTCTTT. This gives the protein CSVQGSLNTEAFF. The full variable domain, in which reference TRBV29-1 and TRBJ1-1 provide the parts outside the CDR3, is SAVISQKPSRDICQRGTSLTIQCQVDSQVTMMFWYRQQPGQSLTLIATANQGSEATYESGFVIDKFPISRPNLTFSTLTVSNMSPEDSSIYLCSVQGSLNTEAFFGQGTRLTVV.